This note documents a single T cell receptor beta chain sequence. The target antigen is unknown. TCRdb processed the reads anew with MiXCR; each CDR3 protein has one entry. The sample contains about 400,000 distinct CDR3 sequences, about 34% of which appear only once. This specimen comes from a study of T cell repertoires in cytomegalovirus infection. Study background: Epitope selection comprised recently identified HLA-C-restricted CMV epitopes and well-studied HLA-B-restricted CMV epitopes. Points from the study as a whole: The study found HLA-C-restricted CMV-specific TCR beta clonotypes dominating the ex vivo response.

V was pared by 1 base and J by 5 bases, with 8 bases of the junction left unmatched. In germline, CDR1 is DFQATT, CDR2 SNEGSKA (reference sequence). This CDR3 has 16 amino acids. V gene TRBV20-1 combines with J gene TRBJ2-1; 10 nucleotides line up with TRBD1. Sample: cultured PBMCs, taken from culture after CMV antigen stimulation. This sequence originates from a human donor in good health (CMV status not recorded). Some clones in this sample may be carry-over from other donors' samples. CDR3 loop: CSARGIVGQGHNEQFF. The CDR3 nucleotides read TGCAGTGCTAGAGGAATAGTGGGACAGGGGCACAATGAGCAGTTCTTC.